The clone carrying this T cell receptor beta chain was detected only a few times. Its antigen is undetermined. After removal of 4 bases from V and 7 bases from J, the junction contained 5 bases not matched to a gene. This CDR3 has 14 amino acids. Germline-derived CDR1 and CDR2 are SGHDT and YYEEEE. The sample is drawn from a study of T-cell reconstitution after alpha-beta-depleted transplantation in children. Preparation of the TCRbeta library involved a method that used unique molecular identifiers. Via MiXCR, TCRdb re-called the PCR reads, giving one row per CDR3 protein. The sample carries 700,000 to 850,000 distinct CDR3 sequences, roughly 15% recorded once. Study-wide results and caveats: Alpha-beta T cells present about two months after transplant were reported to originate from several hundred expanded graft clones. At the one-year point after transplant, T-cell counts and TCRbeta diversity were found to come mostly from T cells that had been newly produced. At day 60, the high TCRbeta diversity found in some patients originated from recipient T cells and thymic progenitors that had survived.

The material sequenced was PBMCs, mostly from graft donor cells, taken 360 days after TCRalphabeta/CD19-depleted stem cell transplant. The chain joins TRBV5-6 to TRBJ1-5; 10 bases line up with TRBD1. The sequence came from a male patient under 18 who had a stem cell transplant for acute lymphoblastic leukemia, so the T cells may come from the graft donor. CDR3 bases: TGTGCCAGCAGCGGGGGGACAGGGGAACAGCCCCAGCATTTT. Translation gives CASSGGTGEQPQHF.